Below, 27 T cell receptor beta chains from the same sample are listed, as sequenced in a study of cytomegalovirus exposure and HLA in healthy donors. Only in-frame clones appear in the TCRdb table, and some are missing; sequencing was by immunoSEQ multiplex PCR. Of about 110,000 clones in the sample, under 97% were seen once. Specimen: PBMCs. These receptors originate from a woman younger than 35 in good health and CMV-seronegative.

This chain joins TRBV2 and TRBJ2-2, with a tentative D call TRBD1 (5 bases). Trimming took off 4 bases at V and 6 bases at J, with 21 bases between the two ends. The V gene's germline CDR1 is SNHLY and CDR2 FYNNEI. The CDR3 extends over 17 amino acids. CDR3 amino acids: CASSVGLLGLGAGELFF. As DNA, the CDR3 is TGTGCCAGCAGTGTGGGTCTATTGGGGCTCGGAGCCGGGGAGCTGTTTTTT.

The CDR3 here is CASSETVQSFYGYTF. The CDR3 nucleotides read TGTGCCAGCAGTGAGACAGTTCAGAGCTTCTATGGCTACACCTTC. This chain links TRBV6-1 with TRBJ1-2; TRBD1 is a possible D gene (5 bases). Between the trimmed V and J ends, which lost 3 bases and 4 bases, there was a span of 15 bases. This CDR3 has 15 amino acids. Germline V gene lookup returns CDR1 MNHNS and CDR2 SASEGT.

The gene calls are TRBV6-4 and TRBJ2-4, with unresolved D. This CDR3 spans 15 amino acids. Germline CDR1 reads MRHNA; CDR2 reads SNTAGT. V lost 4 bases, J lost 0 bases, and 10 bases lay in between. CDR3 in amino acids: CASSAETLAKNIQYF. CDR3 sequence (DNA): TGTGCCAGCAGTGCGGAGACTCTAGCCAAAAACATTCAGTACTTC.

The chain links TRBV7-9 to TRBJ2-5; maybe TRBD1 (6 bases). V lost 5 bases and J 2 bases, leaving 18 bases between the germline ends. CDR3 length: 16 residues. Per germline, CDR1 SEHNR and CDR2 FQNEAQ (reference sequence). DNA of the CDR3: TGTGCCAGCAGCCCCTTTAAAGGGGGAAGTCAAGAGACCCAGTACTTC. This translates into CASSPFKGGSQETQYF.

This chain uses TRBV5-1 with TRBJ2-3, with D possibly TRBD2 on 5 matching bases. CDR1 and CDR2 (germline): SGHRS, YFSETQ. The CDR3 is made up of 15 amino acids. V was trimmed by 0 bases and J by 3 bases, leaving 11 bases between them. The CDR3 spells CASSLAGIGTDTQYF. DNA of the CDR3: TGCGCCAGCAGCTTGGCGGGGATCGGGACAGATACGCAGTATTTT.

This clone was recorded a few times. The CDR3 region is CASSKTQGDQPQHF. CDR3 bases: TGTGCCAGCAGTAAGACCCAGGGGGATCAGCCCCAGCATTTT. The chain couples TRBV6-5 to TRBJ1-5, with 7 bases that match TRBD1. Trimming cost V 5 bases and J 5 bases; bases outside gene matches: 6. This CDR3 spans 14 amino acids. Germline values: CDR1 MNHEY, CDR2 SVGAGI.

This clone was recorded only once. The chain uses TRBV28 and TRBJ1-5; D ambiguous. The CDR3 totals 14 residues. Trimming took off 3 bases at V and 1 base at J, with 7 bases between the two ends. The germline V gene encodes CDR1 MDHEN and CDR2 SYDVKM. The CDR3 DNA is TGTGCCAGCAGTTTTTCCTCGAGCAATCAGCCCCAGCATTTT. Encoded protein: CASSFSSSNQPQHF.

This chain joins TRBV6-6 and TRBJ2-1; 7 nucleotides match TRBD1. J gave up 12 bases and V 2 bases, and 1 base lay outside the gene matches. This CDR3 is 11 amino acids long. From germline, CDR1 is MNHNY and CDR2 SVGAGI (reference sequence). The CDR3 nucleotides read TGTGCCAGCAGTTACAGGGACAGGCAGTTCTTC. This encodes CASSYRDRQFF.

In its sample, this clone was seen once. V usage is TRBV4-1 and J usage is TRBJ1-2; 8 nucleotides agree with TRBD1. Germline values: CDR1 MGHRA, CDR2 YSYEKL. The CDR3 covers 13 residues. The V and J ends lost 4 bases and 6 bases, in that order; junction bases with no gene match: 4. In DNA, the CDR3 is TGCGCCAGCAGCCGGACAGGGTTTAATGGCTACACCTTC. Its translation: CASSRTGFNGYTF.

J is TRBJ1-4 and V is TRBV6-5; 8 positions agree with TRBD1. Germline trimming cut 2 bases from V and 7 bases from J; bases unmatched to any gene: 6. The germline CDR1 and CDR2 sequences are MNHEY and SVGAGI. There are 15 residues in the CDR3. DNA of the CDR3: TGTGCCAGCAGTTACGGCCGGACAGGGTTTGAAAAACTGTTTTTT. Its protein product is CASSYGRTGFEKLFF.

The chain uses TRBV13 and TRBJ1-2; D uncertain. Germline V gives CDR1 PRHDT, CDR2 FYEKMQ (reference sequence). The CDR3 is 17 amino acids. V was cut by 4 bases and J by 10 bases, with 28 bases left in between. The chain's CDR3 is CASSYRRASYGMMDYTF. Here the CDR3 DNA reads TGTGCCAGCAGCTACCGGAGAGCCTCATATGGTATGATGGACTACACCTTC.

The sample holds one count of this clone. The rearrangement uses TRBV5-1 and TRBJ2-7, with 7 bases lining up with TRBD1. This CDR3 spans 17 amino acids. The germline gives CDR1 SGHRS, CDR2 YFSETQ. Trimming at V came to 0 bases and at J to 3 bases, leaving 12 bases not matched to a gene. CDR3 in DNA: TGCGCCAGCAGCTTGGGGCGGGCGCGACGACAGGGCTACGAGCAGTACTTC. It specifies CASSLGRARRQGYEQYF.

This clone occurred once. Other DNA sequences from this sample encode an identical CDR3 as well. V is TRBV18 and J is TRBJ1-1, with unresolved D. Germline lookup yields CDR1 KGHSH and CDR2 LQKENI. Trimming removed 3 bases at V and 1 base at J, with 3 bases between. This CDR3 spans 12 amino acids. The CDR3 protein is CASSPRNTEAFF. DNA for the CDR3: TGTGCCAGCTCACCGCGGAACACTGAAGCTTTCTTT.

The V and J genes are TRBV5-8 and TRBJ2-6, with D perhaps TRBD1 (6 bases). Trimming removed 2 bases at V and 2 bases at J, with 14 bases between. The CDR3 contains 17 residues. Germline CDR1 is SGHTS and CDR2 is YDEGEE. The CDR3 DNA follows: TGTGCCAGCAGCTTTTTCAACAGGGATACTGGGGCCAACGTCCTGACTTTC. Translation: CASSFFNRDTGANVLTF.

The chain recombines TRBV6-5 with TRBJ2-5, with D maybe TRBD1 (7 bases). In germline, CDR1 is MNHEY, CDR2 SVGAGI. CDR3 length equals 15 residues. With 1 base removed from V and 1 base from J, the gap between germline ends came to 10 bases. CDR3 region: CASSYWGDSQETQYF. CDR3 nucleotides: TGTGCCAGCAGTTACTGGGGGGACAGCCAAGAGACCCAGTACTTC.

This clone was found once. The chain combines TRBV9 with TRBJ2-7; TRBD1 matches 8 bases. J lost 6 bases, V lost 1 base, and 6 bases had no gene match. CDR1 SGDLS and CDR2 YYNGEE come from the germline V gene. CDR3 length: 14 amino acids. CDR3 sequence: CASSVTGQGREQYF. The CDR3, as DNA: TGTGCCAGCAGCGTAACCGGACAGGGACGCGAGCAGTACTTC.

The chain recombines TRBV6-1 with TRBJ2-7, with unresolved D. CDR1 and CDR2 from the germline V gene are MNHNS and SASEGT. V gave up 4 bases and J gave up 2 bases, with 3 bases separating them. The CDR3 is 11 amino acids. The CDR3 region is CASSAPYEQYF. In DNA form, the CDR3 reads TGTGCCAGCAGTGCTCCCTACGAGCAGTACTTC.

The J gene is TRBJ2-1, the V gene TRBV9, with 9 nucleotides matching TRBD2. The CDR3 is 13 residues long. V lost 7 bases, J lost 10 bases, and 9 bases stayed unmatched. Per the germline V gene, CDR1 is SGDLS and CDR2 is YYNGEE. CDR3: CASQAGGGREQFF. DNA for the CDR3: TGTGCCAGCCAAGCGGGGGGTGGAAGGGAGCAGTTCTTC.

The rearrangement joins TRBV11-2 to TRBJ2-7, with 7 bases aligning to TRBD2. The CDR3 has 12 amino acids. CDR1 and CDR2 (germline): SGHAT, FQNNGV. The V gene end was trimmed by 6 bases and the J gene end by 1 base; junction bases not matched to a gene: 0. This chain's CDR3 is CASRGLSYEQYF. CDR3 DNA sequence: TGTGCCAGCAGGGGACTATCCTACGAGCAGTACTTC.

The chain recombines TRBV4-1 with TRBJ2-7, with D tentatively TRBD1 (6 bases). CDR1 and CDR2 (germline): MGHRA, YSYEKL. The CDR3 spans 15 residues. Deletions cut 2 bases from V and 1 base from J, with 12 bases between. The chain's CDR3 is CASSQIPQGSYEQYF. The CDR3 bases are TGCGCCAGCAGCCAAATTCCCCAGGGGTCCTACGAGCAGTACTTC.

CDR3 nucleotide sequence: TGTGCCAGCAGCCCGAATACAGGGATGCGTCAGCCCCAGCATTTT. It specifies CASSPNTGMRQPQHF. The V and J genes are TRBV9 and TRBJ1-5; tentatively, D is TRBD1 (6 bases). This CDR3 comprises 15 residues. Germline CDR1 and CDR2: SGDLS and YYNGEE. V was shortened by 4 bases and J by 6 bases, with 17 bases between the two germline ends.

The chain carries TRBV25-1 and TRBJ2-5; 7 nucleotides align to TRBD2. This CDR3 comprises 14 residues. Germline CDR1 and CDR2: MGHDK and SYGVNS. Unmatched junction bases numbered 9, after V lost 4 bases and J lost 7 bases. In nucleotides, the CDR3 is TGTGCCAGCAGTGGTCGACTAGCTACGGCGACCCAGTACTTC. This gives the protein CASSGRLATATQYF.

This clone was observed once. This sequence joins TRBV28 and TRBJ2-5; possibly TRBD1 for D (6 bases). Trimming removed 8 bases at V and 4 bases at J, with 11 bases between. The CDR3 is 12 amino acids. Germline V gene data show CDR1 as MDHEN and CDR2 as SYDVKM. CDR3 DNA sequence: TGTGCCAGCCAGGGACATCCAGAGACCCAGTACTTC. It codes for CASQGHPETQYF.

The J gene is TRBJ1-5, the V gene TRBV4-1; 8 bases are shared with TRBD1. The CDR3 loop spans 15 amino acids. V shed 3 bases, J shed 7 bases, and the junction held 8 bases outside the gene matches. Germline V gene data show CDR1 as MGHRA and CDR2 as YSYEKL. CDR3 nucleotide sequence: TGCGCCAGCAGCCAGGTTCAGGGGGCAGGGCAGCCCCAGCATTTT. The encoded protein is CASSQVQGAGQPQHF.

The chain carries TRBV2 and TRBJ2-7; a weak D match, TRBD1 (6 bases). The CDR3 has 13 amino acids. Germline lookup yields CDR1 SNHLY and CDR2 FYNNEI. Trimming cost V 0 bases and J 4 bases, with 7 bases left between them. The CDR3 region is CASSEAGAYEQYF. The CDR3 DNA reads as TGTGCCAGCAGTGAAGCGGGGGCGTACGAGCAGTACTTC.

The rearrangement uses TRBV27 and TRBJ1-2; 12 bases fit TRBD1. Germline V gene sequence: CDR1 MNHEY, CDR2 SMNVEV (reference sequence). CDR3 length: 16 amino acids. Trimming cost V 5 bases and J 7 bases; bases outside gene matches: 11. The CDR3 sequence is CASSTGTGGFEGGYTF. For the CDR3, the DNA is TGTGCCAGCAGTACGGGGACAGGGGGCTTTGAAGGTGGCTACACCTTC.

V is TRBV7-9 and J is TRBJ1-1; 10 nucleotides match TRBD1. CDR1 is SEHNR and CDR2 is FQNEAQ in the germline V gene (reference sequence). This CDR3 region has 15 residues. The V segment lost 4 bases and the J segment 3 bases; nucleotides outside the gene matches: 5. The CDR3 sequence is CASSSRQGAHTEAFF. In DNA form, the CDR3 reads TGTGCCAGCAGCTCTAGACAGGGGGCGCACACTGAAGCTTTCTTT.